Listed here are 8 T cell receptor beta chains from one sample, sequenced in a study of T-cell memory formation after mild COVID-19. TCRdb recomputed calls from the 5' RACE reads with MiXCR, one row per CDR3 protein. In the table there are fewer than 500,000 distinct CDR3 sequences, 25% of which are singletons. The specimen was PBMCs or a T cell subset sorted from them (not recorded which). Receptor source: an adult woman who had mild COVID-19 (a few samples of this study predate the infection). Cell type and time point are not known.

This clonotype has more than one count but fewer than ten. The chain uses TRBV12-3 or TRBV12-4 and TRBJ1-6, with D unresolved. The V end lost 2 bases, the J end lost 10 bases, and 3 bases lay between the germline ends. The CDR3 totals 11 residues. The CDR3 DNA reads as TGTGCCAGCAGTTTATCCTCACCCCTCCACTTT. Translation gives CASSLSSPLHF.

This sequence joins TRBV9 and TRBJ2-7, with D possibly being TRBD2 (6 bases). Trimming stripped 3 bases from V and 9 bases from J, with 16 bases between. Germline loops: CDR1 SGDLS, CDR2 YYNGEE. The CDR3 totals 13 residues. In DNA, the CDR3 is TGTGCCAGCAGCGCCCCAACTAGCAACGTGCAGTACTTC. It translates to CASSAPTSNVQYF.

The sample holds a few counts of this clonotype. The chain carries TRBV3-1 and TRBJ1-6, with TRBD1 identical over 9 bases. CDR1 is LGHDT, CDR2 YNNKEL, per germline (reference sequence). The V gene end was trimmed by 7 bases and the J gene end by 6 bases; junction bases not matched to a gene: 7. The CDR3 is made up of 15 amino acids. In nucleotides, the CDR3 is TGTGCCAGCACCCCCCGGGACAGGGCTAATTCACCCCTCCACTTT. It encodes CASTPRDRANSPLHF.

This clonotype was found many times. At one end, the junction sequence differs from germline, possibly due to a read error. The chain is built from TRBV7-2 and TRBJ1-4; possibly TRBD1 for D (5 bases). The CDR3 contains 15 residues. Germline V gene sequence: CDR1 SGHTA, CDR2 FQGNSA. The CDR3 nucleotides are TGCGCCAGCAGCTTGGGGCCTGCAACTAATGAAAAACTGTTTTTT. Protein sequence: CASSLGPATNEKLFF.

CDR3 in DNA: TGTGCCAGCAGCTCTAGGGACGGATCGAACACTGAAGCTTTCTTT. This encodes CASSSRDGSNTEAFF. The rearrangement links TRBV7-2 to TRBJ1-1; weak D call: TRBD1 (5 bases). CDR3 length: 15 amino acids. Germline CDR1 reads SGHTA; CDR2 reads FQGNSA. Trimming took off 4 bases at V and 1 base at J, with 13 bases between the two ends. The variable domain in full, with the rest retrieved from reference TRBV7-2 and TRBJ1-1, is GAGVSQSPSNKVTEKGKDVELRCDPISGHTALYWYRQSLGQGLEFLIYFQGNSAPDKSGLPSDRFSAERTGGSVSTLTIQRTQQEDSAVYLCASSSRDGSNTEAFFGQGTRLTVV.

This rearrangement joins TRBV6-1 to TRBJ2-7; D is perhaps TRBD2 (5 bases). This CDR3 spans 14 amino acids. Germline V CDR1 and CDR2: MNHNS, SASEGT. V was shortened by 3 bases and J by 0 bases, with 9 bases between the two germline ends. CDR3 sequence: CASSDPGYSYEQYF. The DNA for the CDR3 is TGTGCCAGCAGTGACCCGGGATACTCCTACGAGCAGTACTTC.

The chain employs TRBV10-3 and TRBJ2-7; 8 bases match TRBD2. V lost 10 bases, J lost 3 bases, and 17 bases stayed unmatched. This CDR3 is 16 amino acids long. Germline CDR1 reads ENHRY; CDR2 reads SYGVKD. CDR3 sequence: CATQNPGLAGIYEQYF. The CDR3 DNA is TGTGCCACGCAGAACCCCGGACTAGCTGGGATCTACGAGCAGTACTTC.

This clonotype came up a few times. This chain links TRBV7-2 with TRBJ2-1, with 16 positions matching TRBD2. The CDR3 sequence is 17 residues long. V was pared by 5 bases and J by 7 bases, with 8 bases of the junction left unmatched. Germline CDR1 is SGHTA and CDR2 is FQGNSA. The DNA for the CDR3 is TGTGCCAGCAGCACACGGGGACTAGCGGGAGGGCGGAATGAGCAGTTCTTC. It translates to CASSTRGLAGGRNEQFF. The full variable domain, rest sourced from reference TRBV7-2 and TRBJ2-1, is GAGVSQSPSNKVTEKGKDVELRCDPISGHTALYWYRQSLGQGLEFLIYFQGNSAPDKSGLPSDRFSAERTGGSVSTLTIQRTQQEDSAVYLCASSTRGLAGGRNEQFFGPGTRLTVL.